The clone carrying this T cell receptor (beta chain) was seen a few times. No antigen is known for it. The data belong to a study of CD8 T cells in ankylosing spondylitis. Study-wide results and limits: What seemed typical of ankylosing spondylitis blood was a TCR beta motif built from 8 or 9 highly homologous variants. Some of the motif variants had earlier been found in reactive arthritis patients' fluid and blood.

Quantitative 5'-RACE with molecular barcodes was used to make the TCR beta libraries. One entry per CDR3 protein results from TCRdb running MiXCR on the 5' RACE reads. This sample yields about 340,000 distinct CDR3 sequences, of which roughly 8% are seen a single time; 13% to 15% belongs to the top ten. Trimming removed 2 bases from V and 2 bases from J, with 10 bases in between. From germline, CDR1 is SGHRS and CDR2 YFSETQ. The CDR3 loop spans 14 amino acids. The TCR sequence derives from a male donor with ankylosing spondylitis. The specimen was blood, either unsorted or a sorted T cell fraction (not recorded which). The gene calls are TRBV5-1 and TRBJ2-5; weak D call: TRBD2 (5 bases). CDR3: CASSFQLEQETQYF. The CDR3 nucleotides are TGCGCCAGCAGCTTTCAACTAGAACAAGAGACCCAGTACTTC.